This T cell receptor (beta chain) was captured in a study of low-dose radiotherapy and immunotherapy resistance in tumors. Study as a whole: A total of 6.5 Gy was given to Cohort 1 as 0.5 Gy per fraction every 2 weeks. Patients' oral aspirin dose was 300 mg daily across four cycles from cycle 1 day 1.

From germline, CDR1 is SGHRS and CDR2 YFSETQ. The CDR3 is made up of 14 amino acids. The time point here: before trial treatment. As their treatment, donors received nivolumab, ipilimumab, aspirin, low-dose cyclophosphamide and low-dose radiotherapy. A note on this clonotype: Relative to the germline gene, one junction end is altered; a read error may explain this.

First-strand cDNA relied on TRAV- and TRBV-specific primers spanning alpha and beta chains. A roughly 20-cycle PCR with a constant-region primer and V-primer adapter amplified TCRs. TCRdb analysed the reads with MiXCR anew, one entry per CDR3 protein. The sample holds 75,000 to 95,000 distinct CDR3 sequences, approximately 17% seen once. The chain is built from TRBV5-1 and TRBJ1-2; maybe TRBD1 (5 bases). This receptor was obtained from a male donor with prostate cancer. Sequenced material: PBMCs, taken before treatment. The CDR3 DNA reads TGCGCCAGCAGATCTGACAGCACCAACTATGGCCACACCTTC. Its protein product is CASRSDSTNYGHTF. The complete variable domain, with remaining parts taken from reference TRBV5-1 and TRBJ1-2, reads KAGVTQTPRYLIKTRGQQVTLSCSPISGHRSVSWYQQTPGQGLQFLFEYFSETQRNKGNFPGRFSGRQFSNSRSEMNVSTLELGDSALYLCASRSDSTNYGHTFGSGTRLTVV.